This T cell receptor (beta chain) came from a study of metastatic and nonmetastatic thyroid tumors. Each patient went into thyroid surgery without having received any treatment. To note about this clone: The target antigen is unknown.

Study outcomes and limitations: Within blood and tumor, benign nodules reportedly had significantly lower TCR beta diversity than malignant thyroid tumors did.

Per the study methods: Using the CDR3 differences seen across clinicopathological groups, the authors built a distant-metastasis classifier for papillary thyroid cancer, which was meant to discriminate distant-metastatic patients. TCRdb reassembled clones from the PCR reads with MiXCR. TCRdb assigned the V and J calls; the authors' analysis was not used. The sample holds 50,000 to 65,000 clones, 17% seen once. The V and J ends lost 9 bases and 0 bases respectively, with 12 bases between them. The CDR3 contains 15 residues. Germline lookup yields CDR1 MNHNS and CDR2 SASEGT. This chain connects TRBV6-1 to TRBJ1-6; D is unclear. This receptor was taken from a female donor with papillary thyroid cancer or a benign thyroid nodule (not recorded which). Some clones in this sample may be carry-over from other donors' samples. The sample taken for sequencing was blood. This CDR3 reads CASFSESSYNSPLHF. DNA for the CDR3: TGTGCCAGTTTTTCGGAGAGCTCCTATAATTCACCCCTCCACTTT.